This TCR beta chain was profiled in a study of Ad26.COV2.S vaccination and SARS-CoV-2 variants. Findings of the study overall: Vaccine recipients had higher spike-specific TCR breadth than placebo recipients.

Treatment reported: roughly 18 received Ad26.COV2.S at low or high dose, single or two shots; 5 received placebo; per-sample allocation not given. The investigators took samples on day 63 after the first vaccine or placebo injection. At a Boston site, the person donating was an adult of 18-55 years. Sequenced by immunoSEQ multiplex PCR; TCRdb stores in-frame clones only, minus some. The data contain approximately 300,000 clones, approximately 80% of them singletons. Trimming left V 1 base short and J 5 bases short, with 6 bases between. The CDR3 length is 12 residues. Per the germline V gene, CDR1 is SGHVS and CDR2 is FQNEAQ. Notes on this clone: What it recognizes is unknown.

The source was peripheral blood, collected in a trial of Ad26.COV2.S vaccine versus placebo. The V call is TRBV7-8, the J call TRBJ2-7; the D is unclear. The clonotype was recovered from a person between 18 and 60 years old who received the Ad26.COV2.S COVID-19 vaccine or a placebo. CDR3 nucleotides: TGTGCCAGCAGCTTAGGGACCAACGAGCAGTACTTC. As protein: CASSLGTNEQYF.